These T cell receptor beta chains were read from a single sample in a study of blood T cell repertoires in COVID-19. The method was immunoSEQ multiplex PCR; TCRdb's version includes in-frame clones alone and lacks a portion of them. The table shows 110,000 or so clones, with approximately 81% occurring only once. Specimen: peripheral blood. Receptors originate from a human donor in a cohort sampled during active COVID-19. Each CDR3 is given with its conserved first and last residue. Fields, in order: V gene, D gene, J gene, clone size, CDR3 DNA, CDR3 protein. D genes are given only for firm matches. Size tells how often a clone was seen (once, few, many) or the class of an expanded clone, and some rows leave it out.

TRBV11-3,.,TRBJ2-2,.,TGTGCCAGCAGCGGGGCCACAGGAAAGACCGGGGAGCTGTTTTTT,CASSGATGKTGELFF
TRBV2,.,TRBJ2-7,.,TGTGCCAGCACTTTAGAGGTCGAGCAGTACTTC,CASTLEVEQYF
TRBV2,TRBD1,TRBJ2-7,.,TGTGCCAGCAGACCGGGACAGGTCTACGAGCAGTACTTC,CASRPGQVYEQYF
TRBV9,TRBD1,TRBJ2-7,.,TGTGCCAGCAGCGTAGGAGCAGGGGGCTACGAGCAGTACTTC,CASSVGAGGYEQYF
TRBV12-3/TRBV12-4,.,TRBJ1-2,.,TGTGCCAGCAGTTTGGGGACACCAGAAAGCTACACCTTC,CASSLGTPESYTF
TRBV6-5,TRBD1,TRBJ1-1,.,TGTGCCAGCAGTTACCACAGGGGGGGGAAGACTGAAGCTTTCTTT,CASSYHRGGKTEAFF
TRBV6-5,.,TRBJ2-7,few,TGTGCCAGCAGTCCAAATGAGGGGGGGTCCTACGAGCAGTACTTC,CASSPNEGGSYEQYF
TRBV11-2,.,TRBJ2-1,.,TGTGCCAGCAGCCTAGAGAGGGTTAATGAGCAGTTCTTC,CASSLERVNEQFF
TRBV5-1,TRBD1,TRBJ2-5,once,TGCGCCAGCAGCTTGGGGACAGGGCGGGTTCGAGAGACCCAGTACTTC,CASSLGTGRVRETQYF
TRBV30,.,TRBJ2-7,.,TGTGCCTGGATACCGCCCCCCGGGACAAGTTACGAGCAGTACTTC,CAWIPPPGTSYEQYF
TRBV25-1,.,TRBJ1-1,.,TGTGCCAGCAGTGGTAGAAGAAGCATGAACACTGAAGCTTTCTTT,CASSGRRSMNTEAFF
TRBV4-3,.,TRBJ1-2,.,TGCGCCAGCAGCCCGAGATTAGGGGATGAGAGTGGAGGCTACACCTTC,CASSPRLGDESGGYTF
TRBV5-1,.,TRBJ1-4,.,TGCGCCAGCAGCGAACAGGGTGGAACTAATGAAAAACTGTTTTTT,CASSEQGGTNEKLFF
TRBV19,TRBD1,TRBJ1-2,.,TGTGCCAGTACCCGAAATCAAGGGACAGGGGGCGAATCTGGCTACACCTTC,CASTRNQGTGGESGYTF
TRBV11-2,.,TRBJ1-5,.,TGTGCCAGCAGCTTACAAGCGACAGGAAATCAGCCCCAGCATTTT,CASSLQATGNQPQHF
TRBV14,TRBD1,TRBJ2-6,few,TGTGCCAGCAGTCACCCCCAGGGGGCCTCGCCCTCTGGGGCCAACGTCCTGACTTTC,CASSHPQGASPSGANVLTF
TRBV6-2/TRBV6-3,TRBD1,TRBJ1-2,.,TGTGCCAGCAGTTACCTTGGGACAGGGGGCGGCTACACCTTC,CASSYLGTGGGYTF
TRBV7-8,TRBD1,TRBJ2-2,.,TGTGCCAGCAGCTTAGGTCGGACAGGGCACACCGGGGAGCTGTTTTTT,CASSLGRTGHTGELFF
TRBV27,.,TRBJ2-3,.,TGTGCCAGCAGCCCAGGGCAACTGGTAGATACGCAGTATTTT,CASSPGQLVDTQYF
TRBV10-2,TRBD2,TRBJ2-7,.,TGCGCCAGCAGTGATGGGCTAGCGGGGGTCTCCTACGAGCAGTACTTC,CASSDGLAGVSYEQYF
TRBV4-1,TRBD2,TRBJ2-1,.,TGCGCCAGCACTCGGACTAGCGACTACAATGAGCAGTTCTTC,CASTRTSDYNEQFF
TRBV7-2,.,TRBJ1-1,.,TGTGCCAGCAGCTTAAGGGGGGGTTGGGCCCCGAACACTGAAGCTTTCTTT,CASSLRGGWAPNTEAFF
TRBV28,TRBD1,TRBJ2-1,.,TGTGCCAGCAGTTCCCCCGGGTACAGGGGGACCTACAATGAGCAGTTCTTC,CASSSPGYRGTYNEQFF
TRBV7-9,.,TRBJ2-2,once,TGTGCCAGCAGCTTGGCCCCCCGGGGGAACACCGGGGAGCTGTTTTTT,CASSLAPRGNTGELFF
TRBV24-1,TRBD2,TRBJ2-2,once,TGCGCCACCAGTGATCCGGGGGGGGGCGCGAGGACCGGGGAGCTGTTTTTT,CATSDPGGGARTGELFF
TRBV28,.,TRBJ1-2,.,TGTGCCAGTTTTGATGGAGCTAACTATGGCTACACCTTC,CASFDGANYGYTF
TRBV10-1,.,TRBJ1-1,.,TGCGCCAGCAGTGAGACGGTGAACACTGAAGCTTTCTTT,CASSETVNTEAFF
TRBV24-1,TRBD1,TRBJ2-6,.,TGTGCCACCAGTGATTTGGGGTCGGACAGGGCTCTCTCTGGGGCCAACGTCCTGACTTTC,CATSDLGSDRALSGANVLTF
TRBV6-5,TRBD1,TRBJ1-1,.,TGTGCCAGCAAGGTGGACAGGGTAAACACTGAAGCTTTCTTT,CASKVDRVNTEAFF
TRBV5-4,.,TRBJ2-6,.,TGTGCCAGCAGCTTGGGTGTGCGATCTGGGGCCAACGTCCTGACTTTC,CASSLGVRSGANVLTF
TRBV3-1/TRBV3-2,.,TRBJ2-7,.,TGTGCCAGCAGCCGCCGACAGGTCTCCTACGAGCAGTACTTC,CASSRRQVSYEQYF
TRBV3-1/TRBV3-2,TRBD1,TRBJ2-2,.,TGTGCCAGCAGCCAAGATCCCGGGACAGGGATAACCGGGGAGCTGTTTTTT,CASSQDPGTGITGELFF
TRBV7-9,TRBD1,TRBJ1-6,.,TGTGCCAGCAGCCCAGGGGGGAAGGGGACAAATTCACCCCTCCACTTT,CASSPGGKGTNSPLHF
TRBV27,TRBD2,TRBJ2-3,few,TGTGCCAGCAGTGCGGGGGGGAGCACAGATACGCAGTATTTT,CASSAGGSTDTQYF
TRBV2,TRBD1,TRBJ1-5,.,TGTGCCAGCAGTGACAGGGGGCAAGATCAGCCCCAGCATTTT,CASSDRGQDQPQHF
TRBV28,.,TRBJ1-1,.,TGTGCCAGCAGTCAGGGTTTCACTGAAGCTTTCTTT,CASSQGFTEAFF
TRBV7-2,.,TRBJ1-6,.,TGTGCCAGCAGCTTAGTCGTCGGGGGAGGGACGTATAATTCACCCCTCCACTTT,CASSLVVGGGTYNSPLHF
TRBV4-3,.,TRBJ2-7,.,TGCGCCAGCAGCCAGCTGGGGCCCGGCTCCTACGAGCAGTACTTC,CASSQLGPGSYEQYF
TRBV4-1,TRBD2,TRBJ2-1,.,TGCGCCAGCAGCCGCGGGGGGCGGGGGGCCCCTGGAGAGCAGTTCTTC,CASSRGGRGAPGEQFF
TRBV21-1,.,TRBJ1-2,once,TGTGCCAGCAGCAAAGAGATAAGGGGACAGGGGGCTAACTATGGCTACACCTTC,CASSKEIRGQGANYGYTF
TRBV3-1/TRBV3-2,.,TRBJ1-6,.,TGTGCCAGCAGCCAAGAAAGCGCTACAGGGCACTCACCCCTCCACTTT,CASSQESATGHSPLHF
TRBV30,.,TRBJ1-1,few,TGTGCCTGGACTGACAGGAACACTGAAGCTTTCTTT,CAWTDRNTEAFF
TRBV6-1,.,TRBJ2-5,.,TGTGCCAGCAGTGAAGCTCGCCAGGGCCAGACCCAGTACTTC,CASSEARQGQTQYF
TRBV6-6,TRBD2,TRBJ2-1,.,TGTGCCAGCAGTTACGGGGGGGATGAGCAGTTCTTC,CASSYGGDEQFF
TRBV29-1,.,TRBJ2-7,.,TGCAGCGTTAGTAGGGGCGCCTACGAGCAGTACTTC,CSVSRGAYEQYF
TRBV19,TRBD1,TRBJ2-7,.,TGTGCCAGTTCCCCGGGACAGGGGGTCGAGCAGTACTTC,CASSPGQGVEQYF